The clone carrying this T cell receptor beta chain was found a few times. The data are from a study of blood T cell repertoires in COVID-19. Everyone who took part was about 18 to 90 years old, and they came from 24 US areas. Cohort assignment relied on participant-reported clinical history. Germline CDR1 reads SGHRS; CDR2 reads YFSETQ. The trim removed 3 bases at V and 1 base at J, leaving 3 bases unmatched. The CDR3 extends over 15 amino acids. TCRdb's copy holds only in-frame clones and misses some; the assay was immunoSEQ multiplex PCR. Of around 140,000 clones listed, just over 85% were seen once; the top ten hold less than 4.5%.

The TCR comes from a man aged 50-59 years who had recovered from COVID-19. Sequenced: PBMCs or T cells enriched from blood (not recorded which). The chain recombines TRBV5-1 with TRBJ2-2; 7 bases align to TRBD1. Here the CDR3 reads CASSWNRGNTGELFF. CDR3 DNA: TGCGCCAGCAGCTGGAACAGGGGGAACACCGGGGAGCTGTTTTTT.